The clone carrying this T cell receptor beta chain was counted ten times or more. One entry per CDR3 protein results from TCRdb running MiXCR on the 5' RACE reads. The sample consists of tens of thousands of distinct CDR3 sequences, around an eighth of them appearing once. The data were obtained in a study of early T cells in non-severe SARS-CoV-2 infection. The germline CDR1 and CDR2 sequences are SGHVS and FNYEAQ. The CDR3 is made up of 15 amino acids. The V gene lost 0 bases and the J gene lost 2 bases, with 8 bases spanning the gap. The sequenced sample was whole blood. The V call is TRBV7-6, the J call TRBJ2-1, with a tentative D call TRBD1 (6 bases). The clonotype comes from an adult who was a healthcare worker with PCR-confirmed SARS-CoV-2 infection or an uninfected control (not recorded which). The CDR3 region has the DNA TGTGCCAGCAGCTTAGCGGGGGCCCCCTACAATGAGCAGTTCTTC. As protein: CASSLAGAPYNEQFF.